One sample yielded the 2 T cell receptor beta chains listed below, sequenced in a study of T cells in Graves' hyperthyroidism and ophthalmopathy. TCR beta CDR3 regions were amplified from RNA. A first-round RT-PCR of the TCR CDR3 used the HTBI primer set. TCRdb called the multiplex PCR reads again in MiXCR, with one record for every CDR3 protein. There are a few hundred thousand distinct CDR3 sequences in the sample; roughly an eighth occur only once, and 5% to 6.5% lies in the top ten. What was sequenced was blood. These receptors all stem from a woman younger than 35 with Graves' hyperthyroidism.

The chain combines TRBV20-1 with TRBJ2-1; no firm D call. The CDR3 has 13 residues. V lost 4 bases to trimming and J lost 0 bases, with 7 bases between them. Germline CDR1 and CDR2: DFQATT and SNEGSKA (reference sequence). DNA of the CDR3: TGCAGTGCTACCGAGAGCTCCTACAATGAGCAGTTCTTC. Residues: CSATESSYNEQFF.

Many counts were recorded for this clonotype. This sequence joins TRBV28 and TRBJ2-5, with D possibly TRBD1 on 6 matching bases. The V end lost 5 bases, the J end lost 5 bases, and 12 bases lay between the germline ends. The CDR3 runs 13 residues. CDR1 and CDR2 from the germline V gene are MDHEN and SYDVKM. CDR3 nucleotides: TGTGCCAGCAGTCCAGGGGAAGGGGAGACCCAGTACTTC. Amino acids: CASSPGEGETQYF.